This is a list of T cell receptor beta chains from one sample in a study of shared clonotypes between healthy human individuals. Produced via immunoSEQ multiplex PCR; TCRdb's table is partial and in-frame only. The table shows 2 million to 2.5 million clones, with about 92% occurring only once. Sequencing was performed on naive CD4+ T cells from PBMCs. These receptors originate from a man aged 18 to 35 in good health. Some clones in this sample may be carry-over from other donors' samples. The CDR3 runs from the conserved cysteine through the conserved F or W. D genes are given only for firm matches. Expanded clones are given a class, and other clones once, few, many or no size at all.

once,TRBJ1-2,TRBV9,.,CASSAAPHDDGYTF,TGTGCCAGCAGTGCCGCCCCCCACGACGATGGCTACACCTTC
few,TRBJ1-4,TRBV29-1,.,CSVGRTNEKLFF,TGCAGCGTTGGCAGGACTAATGAAAAACTGTTTTTT
once,TRBJ2-5,TRBV28,TRBD2,CASSFAVAGDGQETQYF,TGTGCCAGCAGTTTCGCGGTAGCGGGAGATGGCCAAGAGACCCAGTACTTC
.,TRBJ2-6,TRBV28,.,CASSYREKSGANVLTF,TGTGCCAGCAGTTACAGGGAAAAGTCTGGGGCCAACGTCCTGACTTTC
.,TRBJ1-2,TRBV5-4,.,CASSVEQARDGYTF,TGTGCCAGCAGCGTCGAACAGGCCAGGGATGGCTACACCTTC
.,TRBJ2-1,TRBV6-6,.,CASGSQGLGYNEQFF,TGTGCCAGCGGGTCTCAGGGTCTTGGGTACAATGAGCAGTTCTTC
.,TRBJ1-2,TRBV7-8,.,CASSPPLLGGTNYGYTF,TGTGCCAGCAGCCCCCCATTGCTGGGAGGGACAAACTATGGCTACACCTTC
.,TRBJ1-1,TRBV28,.,CASTGGLLNTEAFF,TGTGCCTCTACCGGAGGGCTTCTGAACACTGAAGCTTTCTTT
.,TRBJ1-1,TRBV5-5,.,CASSPWTSLNTEAFF,TGTGCCAGCAGCCCCTGGACATCACTGAACACTGAAGCTTTCTTT
.,TRBJ2-7,TRBV7-2,.,CASSPRPYEQYF,TGTGCCAGCAGCCCCCGCCCCTACGAGCAGTACTTC
.,TRBJ1-5,TRBV27,TRBD1,CASRQTGENYSNQPQHF,TGTGCCAGCAGGCAAACAGGGGAAAATTATAGCAATCAGCCCCAGCATTTT
.,TRBJ2-1,TRBV27,TRBD2,CASSLSLAGGFNEQFF,TGTGCCAGCAGTTTGAGCCTCGCGGGAGGTTTCAATGAGCAGTTCTTC
.,TRBJ2-5,TRBV5-1,.,CASSLVPEQETQYF,TGCGCCAGCAGCTTGGTACCGGAGCAAGAGACCCAGTACTTC
.,TRBJ2-7,TRBV7-9,TRBD2,CASSSGLAVTYEQYF,TGTGCCAGCAGCTCGGGACTAGCGGTGACCTACGAGCAGTACTTC
.,TRBJ2-7,TRBV7-7,.,CASSLDRFSYEQYF,TGTGCCAGCAGCTTAGATAGGTTCTCCTACGAGCAGTACTTC
.,TRBJ2-5,TRBV30,.,CAWSGLVHVTQYF,TGTGCCTGGAGCGGGCTAGTTCATGTGACCCAGTACTTC
.,TRBJ1-1,TRBV9,.,CASSALGGVTEAFF,TGTGCCAGCAGCGCCCTGGGGGGAGTCACTGAAGCTTTCTTT
.,TRBJ2-5,TRBV29-1,.,CSAEWAVQETQYF,TGCAGCGCCGAATGGGCTGTACAAGAGACCCAGTACTTC
once,TRBJ2-5,TRBV5-4,TRBD2,CASSLARTERERQTQYF,TGTGCCAGCAGCTTGGCGAGGACCGAGCGGGAGAGGCAGACCCAGTACTTC
.,TRBJ2-3,TRBV5-6,TRBD2,CASSFMGLAAPKDTQYF,TGTGCCAGCAGCTTTATGGGACTAGCGGCCCCCAAAGATACGCAGTATTTT
.,TRBJ2-2,TRBV11-3,.,CASSLRDGELFF,TGTGCCAGCAGCTTACGGGACGGGGAGCTGTTTTTT
.,TRBJ2-1,TRBV27,.,CASSTMGRTPFTYNEQFF,TGTGCCAGCAGTACGATGGGACGCACCCCCTTTACCTACAATGAGCAGTTCTTC
.,TRBJ2-1,TRBV7-9,TRBD2,CASSLFGRGRLAGVNEQFF,TGTGCCAGCAGCTTATTTGGCCGCGGGAGACTAGCGGGAGTTAATGAGCAGTTCTTC
.,TRBJ2-2,TRBV27,.,CASSYYSANTGELFF,TGTGCCAGCAGTTACTACTCCGCGAACACCGGGGAGCTGTTTTTT
.,TRBJ2-3,TRBV13,.,CASSPRGGDTQYF,TGTGCCAGCAGCCCCCGTGGGGGAGATACGCAGTATTTT
.,TRBJ2-7,TRBV5-6,.,CASSFWRGSTEQYF,TGTGCCAGCAGTTTTTGGAGGGGGTCGACCGAGCAGTACTTC
.,TRBJ1-1,TRBV4-3,.,CASSQGPNTEAFF,TGCGCCAGCAGCCAAGGGCCGAACACTGAAGCTTTCTTT
.,TRBJ2-5,TRBV29-1,.,CSVEGPPGQETQYF,TGCAGCGTTGAAGGTCCGCCAGGGCAAGAGACCCAGTACTTC
.,TRBJ2-1,TRBV28,.,CASNSAGRYNEQFF,TGTGCCAGCAATTCGGCCGGTCGGTACAATGAGCAGTTCTTC
.,TRBJ2-3,TRBV5-1,.,CASSSLAKNGFTDTQYF,TGCGCCAGCAGCTCATTAGCGAAAAACGGATTCACAGATACGCAGTATTTT
.,TRBJ1-2,TRBV28,.,CASRPTGPSMTGYTF,TGTGCCAGCAGGCCCACCGGACCATCCATGACTGGCTACACCTTC
.,TRBJ2-5,TRBV7-9,TRBD2,CASSFRGTKEETQYF,TGTGCCAGCAGTTTTCGGGGGACTAAGGAAGAGACCCAGTACTTC
.,TRBJ1-1,TRBV28,.,CASSFNRVGDTEAFF,TGTGCCAGCAGTTTTAACAGGGTCGGGGACACTGAAGCTTTCTTT
once,TRBJ2-7,TRBV19,TRBD2,CASSLGLAGLYEQYF,TGTGCCAGTAGTCTGGGACTAGCGGGCCTTTACGAGCAGTACTTC
.,TRBJ2-3,TRBV5-1,.,CASSLASRSTQYF,TGCGCCAGCAGCTTGGCGTCTCGGAGCACGCAGTATTTT
few,TRBJ1-1,TRBV18,.,CASSPLSVRENTEAFF,TGTGCCAGCTCACCACTGAGTGTCCGGGAAAACACTGAAGCTTTCTTT
once,TRBJ2-5,TRBV2,.,CASSDDEETQYF,TGTGCCAGCAGTGATGACGAAGAGACCCAGTACTTC
.,TRBJ1-2,TRBV9,.,CASSVAAYGYTF,TGTGCCAGCAGCGTAGCGGCTTATGGCTACACCTTC
once,TRBJ2-3,TRBV7-3,.,CASSPGRGTDTQYF,TGTGCCAGCAGCCCCGGGCGGGGAACAGATACGCAGTATTTT
.,TRBJ1-1,TRBV5-1,TRBD1,CASSSQGPGQGISEAFF,TGCGCCAGCAGCTCACAAGGACCGGGACAGGGCATTTCAGAAGCTTTCTTT
.,TRBJ1-6,TRBV28,.,CASRATYRDNSPLHF,TGTGCCAGCAGGGCCACATACCGGGATAATTCACCCCTCCACTTT
few,TRBJ1-1,TRBV2,.,CASWGRSTEAFF,TGTGCCAGCTGGGGCAGGAGCACTGAAGCTTTCTTT
once,TRBJ2-3,TRBV6-1,.,CACSLVPDTQYF,TGTGCCTGTTCGCTCGTGCCAGATACGCAGTATTTT
.,TRBJ1-4,TRBV28,.,CASSPLGGMGSEKLFF,TGTGCCAGCAGTCCCCTCGGGGGCATGGGGAGTGAAAAACTGTTTTTT
.,TRBJ2-7,TRBV5-1,TRBD2,CASSFLAGVYEQYF,TGCGCCAGCAGTTTCCTAGCGGGAGTGTACGAGCAGTACTTC
once,TRBJ1-1,TRBV11-3,.,CASSLNRLNTEAFF,TGTGCCAGCAGCTTAAACAGGCTGAACACTGAAGCTTTCTTT